This T cell receptor beta chain was sequenced during a study of T cell repertoires in cytomegalovirus infection. Study-level findings and limits: The cumulative frequency of public TCR beta families distinguished individuals who carried CMV together with the relevant HLA.

One entry per CDR3 protein results from TCRdb running MiXCR on the reads. The repertoire consists of roughly 240,000 distinct CDR3 sequences, with around 6.2% occurring once and the leading ten covering about 6.5%. This clonotype was seen a few times. The antigen is undetermined. CDR3 size: 12 residues. Germline loops: CDR1 DFQATT, CDR2 SNEGSKA (reference sequence). V lost 5 bases and J lost 6, with 11 bases in between. The chain carries TRBV20-1 and TRBJ1-5, with a tentative D call TRBD1 (6 bases). This clonotype was sampled from a human donor in good health (CMV status not recorded). Some clones in this sample may be carry-over from other donors' samples. Sequenced sample: PBMCs. The CDR3 loop reads CSAGGGSQPQHF. The DNA for the CDR3 is TGCAGTGCTGGGGGGGGCTCTCAGCCCCAGCATTTT.